These 21 T cell receptor beta chains were all obtained from the same sample, sequenced in a study of T-cell reconstitution after alpha-beta-depleted transplantation in children. A TCRbeta library incorporating unique molecular identifiers was prepared. A single record per CDR3 protein comes from TCRdb applying MiXCR to the PCR reads. The table has about 640,000 distinct CDR3 sequences, 15% to 20% seen once. This specimen consisted of PBMCs from the stem cell graft donor, obtained from the stem cell graft. These receptors all come from a human donor who donated a stem cell graft to a child with acute myeloid leukemia.

This clonotype was detected ten times or more. The chain joins TRBV20-1 to TRBJ2-3; D gene ambiguous. Trimming cost V 1 base and J 6 bases, with 14 bases left between them. The CDR3 runs to 14 residues. Per the germline V gene, CDR1 is DFQATT and CDR2 is SNEGSKA (reference sequence). The chain's CDR3 is CSARGGFWADTQYF. The CDR3 DNA is TGCAGTGCTAGAGGTGGTTTTTGGGCCGATACGCAGTATTTT.

This clonotype came up many times. J is TRBJ2-5 and V is TRBV7-6; perhaps TRBD1 as D (5 bases). This CDR3 region has 13 residues. The V end was cut by 5 bases, the J end by 3 bases, with 10 bases between. Germline V gene lookup returns CDR1 SGHVS and CDR2 FNYEAQ. CDR3 bases: TGTGCCAGCAGCCCGGACACTGAAGAGACCCAGTACTTC. Translated: CASSPDTEETQYF.

This clonotype appeared a few times. This chain uses TRBV5-1 with TRBJ2-1; TRBD1 matches at 9 bases. CDR1 is SGHRS, CDR2 YFSETQ, per germline. The CDR3 runs to 17 residues. V trimming: 0 bases; J trimming: 3 bases; junction bases outside the gene matches: 7. CDR3 sequence reads: CASSLAPRDRDYNEQFF. The CDR3 coding sequence is TGCGCCAGCAGCTTGGCCCCCCGGGACAGGGACTACAATGAGCAGTTCTTC.

This clonotype was observed a handful of times. CDR3: CASSPTGTTEDTQYF. The CDR3 DNA follows: TGTGCCAGCAGCCCCACCGGGACGACCGAAGATACGCAGTATTTT. The V and J genes are TRBV7-9 and TRBJ2-3, with D possibly being TRBD1 or TRBD2 (5 bases each). In germline, CDR1 is SEHNR, CDR2 FQNEAQ (reference sequence). The CDR3 is made up of 15 amino acids. Trimming cost V 5 bases and J 5 bases, with 17 bases left between them.

This clonotype was detected ten times or more. This chain links TRBV20-1 with TRBJ2-1, with 7 bases aligning to TRBD2. Germline V gene sequence: CDR1 DFQATT, CDR2 SNEGSKA (reference sequence). J gave up 0 bases and V 6 bases, and 14 bases lay outside the gene matches. CDR3 length: 17 amino acids. This CDR3 is CSAIGPGGPSSYNEQFF. Written as DNA, the CDR3 is TGCAGTGCCATTGGGCCGGGAGGACCTAGCTCCTACAATGAGCAGTTCTTC.

In this sample, this clonotype turned up many times. This chain connects TRBV5-6 to TRBJ2-5; D is possibly TRBD1 (7 bases). The CDR3 sequence is 12 residues long. Germline V gene lookup returns CDR1 SGHDT and CDR2 YYEEEE. Trimming took off 7 bases at V and 6 bases at J, with 13 bases between the two ends. This chain's CDR3 is CASAAGGKTQYF. Here the CDR3 DNA reads TGTGCCAGCGCCGCAGGGGGGAAGACCCAGTACTTC.

This clonotype was detected only a few times. The V and J genes are TRBV20-1 and TRBJ2-6; 10 positions agree with TRBD1. Germline V gives CDR1 DFQATT, CDR2 SNEGSKA (reference sequence). The CDR3 totals 18 residues. V was pared by 1 base and J by 0 bases, with 6 bases of the junction left unmatched. CDR3 sequence: CSARVPGQGISGANVLTF. The CDR3 nucleotides are TGCAGTGCTAGAGTCCCGGGACAGGGGATCTCTGGGGCCAACGTCCTGACTTTC.

This clonotype was seen more than once but under ten times. The rearrangement uses TRBV5-1 and TRBJ2-7; D ambiguous. The germline V gene has CDR1 SGHRS and CDR2 YFSETQ. The CDR3 is 16 amino acids. Trimming left V 4 bases short and J 3 bases short, with 20 bases between. CDR3 region: CASSPYPRLLNYEQYV. In DNA form, the CDR3 reads TGCGCCAGCAGCCCCTATCCCAGGCTACTAAACTACGAGCAGTACGTC.

Notes on this clonotype: At one boundary the junction diverges from the germline segment, which might be a read error. V and J are TRBV6-5 and TRBJ2-4; 11 nucleotides line up with TRBD1. CDR3 size: 16 residues. Germline values: CDR1 MNHEY, CDR2 SVGAGI. The CDR3 loop reads CASSYGTGGTKNIHYF. CDR3 bases: TGTGCCAGCAGTTATGGGACAGGGGGAACCAAAAACATTCATTACTTC.

The V and J genes are TRBV20-1 and TRBJ1-2; the D is unclear. This CDR3 comprises 12 residues. Germline values: CDR1 DFQATT, CDR2 SNEGSKA (reference sequence). CDR3 coding DNA: TGCAGCTCCCTAACACCTTTCTATGGCTACACCTTC. Its translation: CSSLTPFYGYTF.

This clonotype was recorded at least ten times. The chain carries TRBV6-4 and TRBJ2-3, with 7 bases lining up with TRBD2. Looked up from germline, CDR1 is MRHNA and CDR2 is SNTAGT. V trimming: 0 bases; J trimming: 1 base; junction bases outside the gene matches: 1. The CDR3 is made up of 15 amino acids. In DNA, the CDR3 is TGTGCCAGCAGTGACTCGCTAGCGGGCACAGATACGCAGTATTTT. It specifies CASSDSLAGTDTQYF.

The CDR3 spells CASSLGRTGAKNIQYF. The CDR3 DNA is TGTGCCAGCAGCTTGGGAAGGACGGGAGCCAAAAACATTCAGTACTTC. The chain links TRBV7-9 to TRBJ2-4; no clear D. Trimming took off 3 bases at V and 0 bases at J, with 12 bases between the two ends. The CDR3 spans 16 residues. CDR1 is SEHNR, CDR2 FQNEAQ, per germline (reference sequence).

The V gene is TRBV20-1, the J gene TRBJ2-5; the match to TRBD1 covers 7 bases. The CDR3 spans 14 residues. CDR1 DFQATT and CDR2 SNEGSKA come from the germline V gene (reference sequence). J was trimmed by 0 bases and V by 5 bases; bases with no gene match: 6. The chain's CDR3 is CSALDRDNQETQYF. CDR3 nucleotide sequence: TGCAGTGCTCTCGACAGGGACAACCAAGAGACCCAGTACTTC.

Only a few counts were recorded for this clonotype. J is TRBJ1-4 and V is TRBV9; D is possibly TRBD1 (5 bases). The V end lost 4 bases, the J end lost 3 bases, and 13 bases lay between the germline ends. CDR1 and CDR2 from the germline V gene are SGDLS and YYNGEE. The CDR3 loop spans 15 amino acids. CDR3 loop: CASSPQGNANEKLFF. The CDR3 coding sequence is TGTGCCAGCAGCCCTCAGGGTAATGCTAATGAAAAACTGTTTTTT.

The V and J genes are TRBV4-2 and TRBJ2-1; D tentatively reads TRBD1 or TRBD2 (5 bases each). V lost 4 bases, J lost 10 bases, and 20 bases lay in between. This CDR3 comprises 15 residues. Germline CDR1 LGHNA, CDR2 YNFKEQ. CDR3 protein: CASSRKESGADEQFF. CDR3 sequence (DNA): TGTGCCAGCAGCCGGAAGGAGTCCGGGGCTGACGAGCAGTTCTTC.

This clonotype appeared once. The chain links TRBV5-1 to TRBJ2-2; D is possibly TRBD1 (6 bases). Germline CDR1 SGHRS, CDR2 YFSETQ. Between the trimmed V and J ends, which lost 3 bases and 0 bases, there was a span of 9 bases. The CDR3 sequence is 15 residues long. The CDR3 bases are TGCGCCAGCAGCTACCGGACAGCGAACACCGGGGAGCTGTTTTTT. Amino acid sequence: CASSYRTANTGELFF.

This clonotype was observed a handful of times. The CDR3 spells CSAPGEGSPLHF. The CDR3 DNA reads as TGCAGTGCCCCGGGGGAAGGTTCACCCCTCCACTTT. The rearrangement joins TRBV20-1 to TRBJ1-6; tentative D call: TRBD1 (5 bases). The germline V gene has CDR1 DFQATT and CDR2 SNEGSKA (reference sequence). Trimming pared 6 bases from V and 9 bases from J, leaving 12 bases between. CDR3 length: 12 amino acids.

This clonotype was detected only a few times. Here the CDR3 reads CASSPRGPYGDTQYF. The CDR3 region has the DNA TGTGCCAGCAGCCCAAGGGGGCCATATGGGGATACGCAGTATTTT. V usage is TRBV7-2 and J usage is TRBJ2-3; 7 nucleotides align to TRBD1. This CDR3 region has 15 residues. V lost 5 bases to trimming and J lost 6 bases; unmatched junction nucleotides: 11. CDR1 and CDR2 from the germline V gene are SGHTA and FQGNSA.

This clonotype has ten or more counts. The J gene is TRBJ2-3, the V gene TRBV20-1; 9 bases line up with TRBD2. The junction had 6 bases not matched to a gene; V was cut back by 0 bases and J by 5 bases. The CDR3 is 15 residues long. Germline loops: CDR1 DFQATT, CDR2 SNEGSKA (reference sequence). The CDR3 nucleotides read TGCAGTGCTAGAGATTGCGGGGGGGCCGGAGATACGCAGTATTTT. Translating it yields CSARDCGGAGDTQYF.

This chain joins TRBV21-1 and TRBJ2-7; the table's D call of TRBD2 was not tested on the DNA. TRBV21-1 is tagged as a pseudogene. This CDR3 region has 16 residues. The CDR3 DNA sequence: TGTGCCAGCAGCAAGGGGAGGGACACCATCCTCTACGAGCAGTACTTC. Its translation: CASSKGRDTILYEQYF.

In its sample, this clonotype was seen many times. The chain uses TRBV5-5 and TRBJ2-1; D may correspond to TRBD1 or TRBD2 (5 bases each). The CDR3 covers 13 residues. Trimming took off 0 bases at V and 12 bases at J, with 13 bases between the two ends. CDR1 and CDR2 from the germline V gene are SGHKS and YYEKEE (reference sequence). CDR3 residues: CASSLGDGRRQFF. The DNA for the CDR3 is TGTGCCAGCAGCTTGGGGGACGGAAGGCGGCAGTTCTTC.